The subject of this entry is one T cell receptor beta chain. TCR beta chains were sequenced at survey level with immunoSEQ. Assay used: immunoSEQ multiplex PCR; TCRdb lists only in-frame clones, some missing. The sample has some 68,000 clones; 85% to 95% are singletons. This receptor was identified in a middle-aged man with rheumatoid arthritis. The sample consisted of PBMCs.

The CDR3 protein is CASSYGAAYNSPLHF. In DNA, the CDR3 is TGTGCCAGCAGTTACGGCGCAGCCTATAATTCACCCCTCCACTTT. The rearrangement uses TRBV6-5 and TRBJ1-6, with D unresolved. The CDR3 loop spans 15 amino acids. The germline gives CDR1 MNHEY, CDR2 SVGAGI. Trimming removed 2 bases at V and 2 bases at J, with 7 bases between.